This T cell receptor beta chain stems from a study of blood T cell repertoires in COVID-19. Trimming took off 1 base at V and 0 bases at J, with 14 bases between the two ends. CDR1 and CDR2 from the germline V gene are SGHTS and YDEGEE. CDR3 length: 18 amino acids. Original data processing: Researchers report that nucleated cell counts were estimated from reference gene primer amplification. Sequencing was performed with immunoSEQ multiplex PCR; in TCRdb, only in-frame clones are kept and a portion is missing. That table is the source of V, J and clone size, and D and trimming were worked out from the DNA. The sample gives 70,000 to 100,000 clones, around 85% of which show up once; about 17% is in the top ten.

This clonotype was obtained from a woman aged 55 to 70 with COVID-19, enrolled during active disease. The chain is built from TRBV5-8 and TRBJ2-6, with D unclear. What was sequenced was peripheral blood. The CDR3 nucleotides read TGTGCCAGCAGCTTGTGGCGGCTGCAACTCTCTGGGGCCAACGTCCTGACTTTC. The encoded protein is CASSLWRLQLSGANVLTF.